Listed below are T cell receptor beta chains from one sample, sequenced in a study of blood T cell repertoires in COVID-19. TCRdb's copy holds only in-frame clones and misses some; the assay was immunoSEQ multiplex PCR. The sample shows 50,000 to 65,000 clones, approximately 86% of them seen only once. Sequencing was carried out using peripheral blood. The receptors were sampled from an older man with acute or convalescent COVID-19. The conserved cysteine and the conserved F or W are not part of the CDR3 here. The D gene is left open where the match is weak.

J gene	D gene	V gene	CDR3 protein
TRBJ1-6	-	TRBV5-8	ASSSSARGSPLH
TRBJ1-2	-	TRBV21-1	ASSKQEAFHNYGYT
TRBJ2-1	TRBD2	TRBV6-2/TRBV6-3	ASSPTGLAEQF
TRBJ1-1	-	TRBV3-1/TRBV3-2	ASSQVGFEAF
TRBJ1-3	-	TRBV7-2	ASRPGNSGNTIY
TRBJ1-1	-	TRBV11-1	ASSFPPQITEAF
TRBJ2-1	-	TRBV21-1	ASKDHGTSGGRYNEQF
TRBJ1-1	TRBD1	TRBV3-1/TRBV3-2	ASSQDPGTGSF
TRBJ1-1	-	TRBV28	ASSASGGGYTEAF
TRBJ2-7	TRBD2	TRBV9	ASSVTAGATSYEQY
TRBJ1-2	-	TRBV7-2	ASSLGLQISGADT
TRBJ1-5	TRBD1	TRBV19	ASSIYGTGANQPQH
TRBJ2-7	-	TRBV11-3	ASSLSGTYEQY
TRBJ1-5	-	TRBV28	ASTKRGGSGSNQPQH
TRBJ1-5	TRBD1	TRBV5-5	ASSLEPGGSQPQH
TRBJ1-5	-	TRBV7-2	ASSPVPPGGMNNQPQH
TRBJ1-2	TRBD1	TRBV19	ASRPPTGGFYGYT
TRBJ1-5	TRBD1	TRBV18	ASSPDRGNQPQH
TRBJ1-2	TRBD1	TRBV5-1	ASSPGTGVYGYT
TRBJ1-1	-	TRBV10-3	AISEYGGQDTEAF
TRBJ2-1	TRBD2	TRBV27	ASSVAGAAERQF
TRBJ2-7	-	TRBV10-3	AISESRGSRVYEQY
TRBJ2-4	-	TRBV7-2	ASTPQVRHGNIQY
TRBJ2-7	TRBD2	TRBV10-2	ASSEYASGSLYEQY
TRBJ1-5	-	TRBV6-5	ASSSSRGESNQPQH
TRBJ2-7	-	TRBV3-1/TRBV3-2	ASSQDPAPTYEQY
TRBJ2-2	-	TRBV5-1	ASLIKEGATGELF
TRBJ2-6	-	TRBV12-3/TRBV12-4	ASILSGANVLT
TRBJ2-7	-	TRBV7-7	ASSRGTGMVYEQY
TRBJ1-1	TRBD1	TRBV29-1	SVEVGTANTEAF
TRBJ1-1	TRBD1	TRBV28	ASTKTGFRGEAF
TRBJ2-2	TRBD2	TRBV7-7	ASSTAQVPAGVSGELF
TRBJ2-5	TRBD1	TRBV20-1	SASLGGPQETQY
TRBJ2-7	TRBD2	TRBV5-1	ASSWSGTSGAYEQY
TRBJ2-1	-	TRBV24-1	ATSDPPRAEQF
TRBJ2-3	-	TRBV5-6	ASSLEWGTPSSTDTQY
TRBJ2-3	-	TRBV5-1	ASSFQGGGPDTQY
TRBJ1-1	-	TRBV5-1	ASSLTGNRGEAF
TRBJ1-2	TRBD1	TRBV6-5	ASKGQQPLGYGYT
TRBJ1-2	-	TRBV29-1	SVARTQASYGYT
TRBJ2-7	TRBD1	TRBV6-5	ASSLGGRLSYEQY
TRBJ1-4	TRBD1	TRBV7-9	ASSRGDSVNEKLF
TRBJ1-2	TRBD1	TRBV5-1	ASSRPSRGLNYGYT
TRBJ2-1	-	TRBV5-4	ASSWRDRPYNEQF
TRBJ2-7	-	TRBV27	ASSLGQSALYEQY
TRBJ2-5	TRBD2	TRBV18	ASSPGLAGETQY
TRBJ1-4	TRBD1	TRBV7-9	ASSSGTGFSEKLF
TRBJ1-1	-	TRBV10-3	AISESSGRVTEAF
TRBJ2-1	TRBD2	TRBV10-3	AIRGLAGVVEQF
TRBJ2-1	TRBD2	TRBV5-1	ASSLAHGRVPSYNEQF
TRBJ1-5	TRBD1	TRBV18	ASSPPGQGDQPQH
TRBJ2-3	-	TRBV7-6	ASSLGIQGSRTDTQY
TRBJ2-7	TRBD1	TRBV6-1	ASSDEGTGRPYGQY
TRBJ1-1	-	TRBV5-1	ASSLERAANTEAF
TRBJ1-2	-	TRBV18	ASSPQATGYGYT
TRBJ1-1	-	TRBV28	ASTKTGGAF
TRBJ1-5	-	TRBV30	AWNPQSNQPQH
TRBJ1-4	TRBD1	TRBV7-9	ASSLAGGGEKLF
TRBJ2-1	-	TRBV20-1	RVYSAVGSF